This TCR beta chain came from a study of blood T cells in healthy people across ages. The CDR3 loop spans 13 amino acids. CDR1 and CDR2 (germline): SQVTM, ANQGSEA. Sample-barcoded 5' priming and a J-beta primer mix drove a second PCR of about 6 to 11 cycles. TCRdb analysed the 5' RACE reads with MiXCR anew, one entry per CDR3 protein. The data contain about 780,000 distinct CDR3 sequences, under 30% of them singletons. This clonotype appeared once. The junction differs from germline at one of its ends, possibly a read error. This sample also appeared in a second study, on T cells of mothers and their children.

Input material: blood. The chain recombines TRBV29-1 with TRBJ2-1; TRBD1 or TRBD2 may be the D gene (6 bases each). This receptor was obtained from a boy between 10 and 17 years old in good health. This chain's CDR3 is CSIDYGGGYEQFF. CDR3 coding DNA: TGCAGCATTGATTACGGAGGGGGTTATGAGCAGTTCTTC.